This TCR beta chain was identified in a study of cytomegalovirus exposure and HLA in healthy donors. Study conclusions and caveats: A later analysis found most CMV-associated TCR beta chains apparently HLA-restricted. The study assumed roughly uniform donor sequencing depth for presence/absence analyses.

Points on this clone: Its antigen is not known.

J gave up 4 bases and V 5 bases, and 8 bases lay outside the gene matches. CDR3 size: 15 residues. Per the germline V gene, CDR1 is SGHTA and CDR2 is FQGTGA. The study ran its PCR with 60 Vbeta and 13 Jbeta primers. Generated by immunoSEQ multiplex PCR, the TCRdb table keeps only in-frame clones and is missing some. Of approximately 280,000 clones in the sample, about 90% are singletons; the top ten hold about 2.3%. Though nominally healthy at sampling, donors likely had unrecorded immune exposures. Sequenced material: PBMCs. The source is a woman between 18 and 29 years old in good health and CMV-seronegative. The chain has TRBV7-3 and TRBJ2-5, with 9 bases identical to TRBD1. The CDR3 is CASSRTGQGGETQYF. The CDR3 region has the DNA TGTGCCAGCAGCCGTACGGGACAGGGTGGAGAGACCCAGTACTTC.